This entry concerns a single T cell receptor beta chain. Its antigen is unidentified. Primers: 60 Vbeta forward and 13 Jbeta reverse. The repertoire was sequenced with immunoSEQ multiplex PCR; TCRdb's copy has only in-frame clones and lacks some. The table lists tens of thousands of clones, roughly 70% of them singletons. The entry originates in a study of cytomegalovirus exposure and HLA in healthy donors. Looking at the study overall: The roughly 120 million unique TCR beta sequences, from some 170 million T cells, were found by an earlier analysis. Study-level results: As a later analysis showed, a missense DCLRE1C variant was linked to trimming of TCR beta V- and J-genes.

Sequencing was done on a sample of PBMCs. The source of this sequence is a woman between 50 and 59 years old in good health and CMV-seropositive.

CDR3 DNA sequence: TGTGCCAGCAGTTTATACGGTGGCAGGGATGCCTATGGCTACACCTTC. Residues: CASSLYGGRDAYGYTF. V and J are TRBV27 and TRBJ1-2; maybe TRBD1 (5 bases). This CDR3 has 16 residues. Trimming cost V 1 base and J 4 bases, with 16 bases left between them. Germline V gene data show CDR1 as MNHEY and CDR2 as SMNVEV (reference sequence).